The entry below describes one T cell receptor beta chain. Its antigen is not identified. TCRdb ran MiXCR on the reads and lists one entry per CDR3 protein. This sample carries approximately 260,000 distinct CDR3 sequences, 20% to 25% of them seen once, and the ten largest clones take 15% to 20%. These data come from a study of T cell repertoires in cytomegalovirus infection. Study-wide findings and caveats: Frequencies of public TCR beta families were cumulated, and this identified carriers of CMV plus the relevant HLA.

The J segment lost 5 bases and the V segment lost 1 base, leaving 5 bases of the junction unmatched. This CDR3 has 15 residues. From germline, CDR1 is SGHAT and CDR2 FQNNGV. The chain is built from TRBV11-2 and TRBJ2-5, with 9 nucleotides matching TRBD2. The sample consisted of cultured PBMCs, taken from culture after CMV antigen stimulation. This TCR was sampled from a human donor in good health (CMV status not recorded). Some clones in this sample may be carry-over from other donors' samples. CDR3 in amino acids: CASSLAGGRGETQYF. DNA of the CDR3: TGTGCCAGCAGCTTAGCGGGCGGGAGGGGGGAGACCCAGTACTTC.